This T cell receptor (beta chain) is from a study of blood T cell repertoires in COVID-19. For the study at large: Samples representing acute and convalescent COVID-19 were sourced from the United States, Italy and Spain. PBMCs, B-cell-depleted T cells, or T cells provided the cDNA or gDNA that made up the material.

In the original analysis: Counts of nucleated cells, estimated from reference gene primer amplification, were obtained. This table comes from immunoSEQ multiplex PCR, and its TCRdb copy is limited to in-frame clones, with some not included. D and trimming were read from the DNA, whereas the V and J calls and clone size are those reported in that table. The table has 64,000 or so clones, 86% seen once. The receptor comes from a man in his forties or fifties with acute or convalescent COVID-19. The sample taken for sequencing was peripheral blood.

CDR3 protein: CASSRPTGEQFF. The DNA of the CDR3 is TGTGCCAGCAGCCGCCCCACGGGGGAGCAGTTCTTC. The gene calls are TRBV2 and TRBJ2-1, with D possibly TRBD2 on 5 matching bases. V dropped 6 bases and J dropped 10 bases, with 13 bases sitting between them. Germline CDR1 SNHLY, CDR2 FYNNEI. There are 12 residues in the CDR3.